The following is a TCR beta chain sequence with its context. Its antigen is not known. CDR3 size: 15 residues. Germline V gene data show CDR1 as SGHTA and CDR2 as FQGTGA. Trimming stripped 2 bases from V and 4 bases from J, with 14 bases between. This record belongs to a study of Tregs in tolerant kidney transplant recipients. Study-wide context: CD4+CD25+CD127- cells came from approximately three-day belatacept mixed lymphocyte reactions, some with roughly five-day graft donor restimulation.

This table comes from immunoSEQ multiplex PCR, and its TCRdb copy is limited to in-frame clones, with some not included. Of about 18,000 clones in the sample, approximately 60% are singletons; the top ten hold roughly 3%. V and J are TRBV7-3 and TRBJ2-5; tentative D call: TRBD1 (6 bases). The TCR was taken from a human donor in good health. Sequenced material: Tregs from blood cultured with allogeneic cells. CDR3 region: CASSLGGRGGETQYF. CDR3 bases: TGTGCCAGCAGCTTAGGAGGCAGGGGTGGAGAGACCCAGTACTTC.